This T cell receptor (beta chain) was profiled in a study of shared clonotypes between healthy human individuals. Naive CD8 populations comprised CD45RO-negative cells positively selected for CCR7, excluding terminally differentiated effector memory CD45RA+ cells. Germline V lookup: CDR1 SQVTM, CDR2 ANQGSEA. Between the trimmed V and J ends, which lost 4 bases and 4 bases, there was a span of 7 bases. This CDR3 comprises 11 residues. This clone was detected only a few times. An approximately 220 ng quantity of DNA, tens of thousands of T cell genomes, went into the sorted-subset replicate PCRs. TCRdb's copy holds only in-frame clones and misses some; the assay was immunoSEQ multiplex PCR. The sample shows around 610,000 clones, 90% to 97% of them seen only once.

Specimen: naive CD8+ T cells sorted from blood. The V call is TRBV29-1, the J call TRBJ1-1, with D hard to call. The receptor comes from a woman aged 25-40 years in good health. The CDR3 sequence: CSVVVGTEAFF. CDR3 nucleotide sequence: TGCAGCGTTGTGGTCGGCACTGAAGCTTTCTTT.